Below are 4 T cell receptor beta chains sequenced from a single sample in a study of blood T cell repertoires in COVID-19. Measured with immunoSEQ multiplex PCR; TCRdb has only the in-frame clones, and not every one. The sample includes about 170,000 clones, about 86% of them seen just once. The source material was peripheral blood. The receptors derive from a human donor with acute or convalescent COVID-19. The donor label of this sample is uncertain.

This clone appeared once. In DNA form, the CDR3 reads TGTGCCAGTAGCCAGGCAGATTCTGGCTACACCTTC. Encoded protein: CASSQADSGYTF. The rearrangement uses TRBV19 and TRBJ1-2; D unclear. Germline assignment: CDR1 LNHDA and CDR2 SQIVND (reference sequence). This CDR3 contains 12 residues. Trimming removed 6 bases from V and 7 bases from J, with 12 bases in between.

The chain is built from TRBV6-2 or TRBV6-3 and TRBJ2-5; TRBD2 is a possible D gene (5 bases). The CDR3 consists of 14 residues. Germline V gene data show CDR1 as MNHEY and CDR2 as SVGEGT. The germline V and J ends were trimmed by 6 bases and 1 base, with 12 bases remaining between them. The DNA for the CDR3 is TGTGCCAGCAGCCTAGCTCCCCCCCAAGAGACCCAGTACTTC. Its protein product is CASSLAPPQETQYF.

Only one count was recorded for this clone. This chain joins TRBV5-1 and TRBJ2-5; 8 bases are shared with TRBD2. Germline V gives CDR1 SGHRS, CDR2 YFSETQ. The V gene end was trimmed by 0 bases and the J gene end by 4 bases; junction bases not matched to a gene: 11. The CDR3 totals 17 residues. CDR3 loop: CASSLAATGGVRETQYF. CDR3 DNA sequence: TGCGCCAGCAGCTTGGCGGCCACGGGAGGGGTTAGAGAGACCCAGTACTTC.

The chain uses TRBV19 and TRBJ1-2, with 9 nucleotides matching TRBD1. This CDR3 comprises 17 residues. The J segment lost 8 bases and the V segment lost 5 bases, leaving 18 bases of the junction unmatched. CDR1 LNHDA and CDR2 SQIVND come from the germline V gene (reference sequence). The DNA for the CDR3 is TGTGCCAGTAGTCCCCGGACAGGGGATCTTCCAATTCGGGGCTACACCTTC. Protein sequence: CASSPRTGDLPIRGYTF.